One and the same sample provided the 10 T cell receptor beta chains below, sequenced in a study of blood T cell repertoires in COVID-19. Measured with immunoSEQ multiplex PCR; TCRdb has only the in-frame clones, and not every one. There are 200,000 to 250,000 clones in the sample; 80% to 85% occur only once, and 5.1% lies in the top ten. Sequenced sample: peripheral blood. These receptor sequences come from a human donor in a cohort sampled during active COVID-19.

The V and J genes are TRBV27 and TRBJ2-1; no clear D. The V end lost 3 bases, the J end lost 8 bases, and 8 bases lay between the germline ends. The germline CDR1 and CDR2 sequences are MNHEY and SMNVEV (reference sequence). This CDR3 comprises 12 residues. The chain's CDR3 is CASSLRGYEQFF. CDR3 sequence (DNA): TGTGCCAGCAGTTTGCGAGGCTATGAGCAGTTCTTC.

This clone was seen just once. This chain connects TRBV28 to TRBJ1-4, with D possibly TRBD1 on 6 matching bases. From germline, CDR1 is MDHEN and CDR2 SYDVKM. The CDR3 is made up of 15 amino acids. The V and J ends lost 4 bases and 8 bases respectively, with 17 bases between them. The CDR3 sequence is CASSSPTLTGEKLFF. CDR3 bases: TGTGCCAGCAGTTCTCCGACCCTCACAGGGGAAAAACTGTTTTTT.

The chain uses TRBV20-1 and TRBJ2-3; unclear D gene. Trimming left V 5 bases short and J 3 bases short, with 3 bases between. This CDR3 region has 10 residues. CDR1 is DFQATT, CDR2 SNEGSKA, per germline (reference sequence). The CDR3 region is CSALTDTQYF. The CDR3 nucleotides are TGCAGTGCTCTTACAGATACGCAGTATTTT.

The V call is TRBV3-1 (or the pseudogene TRBV3-2), the J call TRBJ1-1; 7 bases match TRBD1. V dropped 1 base and J dropped 11; count of bases not matched to a gene: 7. This CDR3 contains 13 residues. The V gene's germline CDR1 is LGHDT and CDR2 YNNKEL (reference sequence). CDR3 residues: CASSQGGTAGAFF. The CDR3 DNA sequence: TGTGCCAGCAGCCAAGGTGGGACAGCTGGGGCTTTCTTT.

This chain links TRBV5-1 with TRBJ1-1, with 7 bases that match TRBD1. The germline V gene has CDR1 SGHRS and CDR2 YFSETQ. J was trimmed by 5 bases and V by 7 bases; bases with no gene match: 11. The CDR3 has 14 residues. The CDR3 region is CASGKGTEGTEAFF. The CDR3 nucleotides are TGCGCCAGCGGAAAGGGGACAGAAGGGACTGAAGCTTTCTTT.

The rearrangement joins TRBV29-1 to TRBJ2-1; D not resolved. In germline, CDR1 is SQVTM, CDR2 ANQGSEA. V lost 6 bases and J 0 bases, leaving 9 bases between the germline ends. The CDR3 is made up of 13 amino acids. The CDR3 DNA reads TGCAGCGTCTCACAGACCTCCTACAATGAGCAGTTCTTC. Translated: CSVSQTSYNEQFF.

The V call is TRBV27, the J call TRBJ1-5, with D possibly TRBD1 on 6 matching bases. CDR3 length: 13 residues. Trimming shortened V by 6 bases and J by 6 bases, and 12 bases separated the two germline ends. Per germline, CDR1 MNHEY and CDR2 SMNVEV (reference sequence). CDR3 amino acids: CASRRTGIQPQHF. The CDR3 DNA is TGTGCCAGCAGACGTACAGGGATTCAGCCCCAGCATTTT.

The V and J genes are TRBV29-1 and TRBJ2-3, with TRBD2 as a possible D gene (6 bases). With 4 bases removed from V and 1 base from J, the gap between germline ends came to 12 bases. The CDR3 spans 14 residues. Germline V gene sequence: CDR1 SQVTM, CDR2 ANQGSEA. The CDR3: CSVGGPGGTDTQYF. The CDR3 DNA sequence: TGCAGCGTTGGAGGTCCGGGGGGCACAGATACGCAGTATTTT.

The chain joins TRBV15 to TRBJ2-1; 9 bases are a match to TRBD1. From germline, CDR1 is LNHNV and CDR2 YYDKDF (reference sequence). CDR3 length: 16 amino acids. The V and J ends lost 5 bases and 2 bases, in that order; junction bases with no gene match: 7. For the CDR3, the DNA is TGTGCCACCAGCGACCCAAGACAGGGGGCCTACAATGAGCAGTTCTTC. Residues: CATSDPRQGAYNEQFF.

The J gene is TRBJ2-3, the V gene TRBV11-3; TRBD2 might be the D (5 bases). The germline CDR1 and CDR2 sequences are SGHNT and YENEEA. The CDR3 covers 16 residues. V was clipped by 4 bases and J by 0 bases, with 14 bases between them. The CDR3 protein is CASSYNRETSTDTQYF. The CDR3, as DNA: TGTGCCAGCAGCTATAACCGGGAAACCAGCACAGATACGCAGTATTTT.